What follows are 7 T cell receptor beta chains derived from one specimen sequenced in a study of T cells in Graves' hyperthyroidism and ophthalmopathy. Regions amplified from RNA transcripts were the TCR beta CDR3 regions. First-round RT-PCR targeting the TCR CDR3 was performed with the HTBI primer set. TCRdb fed the multiplex PCR reads into MiXCR, producing one record per CDR3 protein. The top ten clones hold over 8% of a sample with some 800,000 distinct CDR3 sequences, about 38% of them seen once. The sequenced material came from blood. These receptors were taken from a man younger than 30 with Graves' hyperthyroidism.

This clonotype was seen only a few times. CDR3 sequence reads: CASSWDRDTYEQYF. DNA of the CDR3: TGTGCCAGCAGCTGGGACAGGGACACCTACGAGCAGTACTTC. V is TRBV5-5 and J is TRBJ2-7; 9 nucleotides match TRBD1. V lost 3 bases to trimming and J lost 2 bases; unmatched junction nucleotides: 3. Looked up from germline, CDR1 is SGHKS and CDR2 is YYEKEE (reference sequence). This CDR3 spans 14 amino acids.

This rearrangement joins TRBV25-1 to TRBJ1-1, with D unresolved. Germline V gene lookup returns CDR1 MGHDK and CDR2 SYGVNS. This CDR3 region has 16 residues. The germline V and J ends were trimmed by 8 bases and 5 bases, with 24 bases remaining between them. CDR3 bases: TGTGCCAGCTCACCGTCCAGCGGCTCTATTTGGACTGAAGCTTTCTTT. Translation gives CASSPSSGSIWTEAFF. The complete variable domain, with remaining parts taken from reference TRBV25-1 and TRBJ1-1, reads EADIYQTPRYLVIGTGKKITLECSQTMGHDKMYWYQQDPGMELHLIHYSYGVNSTEKGDLSSESTVSRIRTEHFPLTLESARPSHTSQYLCASSPSSGSIWTEAFFGQGTRLTVV.

This clonotype turned up a few times. This chain uses TRBV5-8 with TRBJ2-7; D might be TRBD2 (6 bases). V was cut by 4 bases and J by 5 bases, with 22 bases left in between. The CDR3 is 16 amino acids. Germline CDR1 is SGHTS and CDR2 is YDEGEE. CDR3 protein: CASSLLGGSGGDEQYF. The CDR3 bases are TGTGCCAGCAGCCTATTAGGAGGTAGCGGAGGCGACGAGCAGTACTTC.

This clonotype has a count of ten or more. The V call is TRBV5-1, the J call TRBJ2-7; D may be TRBD2 (6 bases). Germline V gives CDR1 SGHRS, CDR2 YFSETQ. The ends were cut back, 4 bases at V and 5 bases at J, with 16 bases in the middle. This CDR3 is built from 14 residues. Here the CDR3 reads CASSPGEGGDEQYF. DNA of the CDR3: TGCGCCAGCAGCCCCGGCGAGGGCGGGGACGAGCAGTACTTC.

About this clonotype: A read error may account for a junction end that differs from germline. This chain links TRBV4-1 with TRBJ2-6; D tentatively fits TRBD1 or TRBD2 (5 bases each). There are 13 residues in the CDR3. CDR1 MGHRA and CDR2 YSYEKL come from the germline V gene. The CDR3 DNA reads as TGCGCCAGCAGCTGGTCCGGGGCCAACGTCCCGACTTTC. Its protein is CASSWSGANVPTF.

This clonotype was counted only a few times. The chain links TRBV20-1 to TRBJ2-6; no firm D call. The CDR3 spans 13 residues. Germline CDR1 DFQATT, CDR2 SNEGSKA (reference sequence). Trimming left V 2 bases short and J 4 bases short, with 6 bases between. The CDR3 DNA is TGCAGTGCTAGACCGCCCGGGGCCAACGTCCTGACTTTC. This codes for CSARPPGANVLTF.

This clonotype came up many times. The gene calls are TRBV15 and TRBJ2-2; D may correspond to TRBD1 or TRBD2 (5 bases each). Germline values: CDR1 LNHNV, CDR2 YYDKDF (reference sequence). The germline V and J ends were trimmed by 5 bases and 5 bases, with 15 bases remaining between them. This CDR3 spans 15 amino acids. The CDR3, as DNA: TGTGCCACCAGCTACCCACGGGGCGGGACCGGGGAGCTGTTTTTT. Protein sequence: CATSYPRGGTGELFF.